A selection of T cell receptor beta chains follows, all from one sample in a study of T cell repertoires in cytomegalovirus infection. TCRdb independently ran MiXCR on the reads; one entry per CDR3 protein. The repertoire holds fewer than 550,000 distinct CDR3 sequences, with under 40% as singletons. Sequenced input: PBMCs. The receptors originated from a human donor in good health (CMV status not recorded). Some clones in this sample may be carry-over from other donors' samples. CDR3s include the opening cysteine and the closing phenylalanine or tryptophan. A D gene is named only where the DNA matches it firmly. Part of the rows lack a size; the others show once, few, many or a class for expanded clones.

j_call clone_size cdr3_length v_call d_call cdr3_nt cdr3_aa
TRBJ1-6 many 16 TRBV28 TRBD1 TGTGCCAGCAGTTTAGTTGGACAGGGTAATAATTCACCCCTCCACTTT CASSLVGQGNNSPLHF
TRBJ1-1 - 14 TRBV28 - TGTGCCAGCAGGGGTGGGGGGCGTAAGACTGAAGCTTTCTTT CASRGGGRKTEAFF
TRBJ2-2 few 18 TRBV7-3 TRBD2 TGTGCCAGCAGCCTACCGACTAGCGGGGGCCGAAGGGGCGGGGAGCTGTTTTTT CASSLPTSGGRRGGELFF
TRBJ2-5 - 14 TRBV4-1 - TGCGCCAGCAGCCAGGGGGGCGCCCAAGAGACCCAGTACTTC CASSQGGAQETQYF
TRBJ1-3 - 16 TRBV6-1 - TGTGCCAGCAGTGACGGACGCAGGACCTCTGGAAACACCATATATTTT CASSDGRRTSGNTIYF
TRBJ2-7 many 15 TRBV7-2 - TGTGCCAGCAGCCGTGGACAGCCAACGACCTACGAGCAGTACTTC CASSRGQPTTYEQYF
TRBJ1-6 - 17 TRBV7-9 TRBD1 TGTGCCAGCAGCAGGACAGGGGGCTCGCCCTATAATTCACCCCTCCACTTT CASSRTGGSPYNSPLHF
TRBJ2-2 few 16 TRBV7-2 - TGTGCCAGCAGCTTACATCGGCTTCTGAACACCGGGGAGCTGTTTTTT CASSLHRLLNTGELFF
TRBJ1-6 few 14 TRBV6-2/TRBV6-3 - TGTGCCAGCAGTCTGTCGGGAGGCGGTTCACCCCTCCACTTT CASSLSGGGSPLHF
TRBJ1-6 - 14 TRBV20-1 - TGCAGTGCTAGTTCGGGGGGAGCCAATTCACCCCTCCACTTT CSASSGGANSPLHF
TRBJ2-1 - 15 TRBV7-9 TRBD1 TGTGCCAGCAGCCGTCTGACAGGGGGTAGGCATGAGCAGTTCTTC CASSRLTGGRHEQFF
TRBJ2-2 - 15 TRBV14 TRBD1 TGTGCCAGCAGCCGACAGGGTACGAGCACCGGGGAGCTGTTTTTT CASSRQGTSTGELFF
TRBJ1-5 few 15 TRBV19 TRBD1 TGTGCCAGTAGTCCCTGGACAGGGGGACGTCAGCCCCAGCATTTT CASSPWTGGRQPQHF
TRBJ2-5 - 12 TRBV15 - TGTGCCACCAGCGGGCTCCAAGATACCCAGTACTTC CATSGLQDTQYF
TRBJ2-3 few 11 TRBV10-3 - TGTGCCATCAGTGATAGAAATACGCAGTATTTT CAISDRNTQYF
TRBJ1-2 - 14 TRBV7-6 - TGTGCCAGCAGCCCTGGCGCGACGCCTTATGGCTACACCTTC CASSPGATPYGYTF
TRBJ2-2 - 17 TRBV4-3 TRBD2 TGCGCCAGCAGCCAACTAGCGGGGGGGCTTGGAGCCGGGGAGCTGTTTTTT CASSQLAGGLGAGELFF
TRBJ1-4 few 15 TRBV7-9 - TGTGCCAGCAGCTTAGCCCCGTCGATTAATGAAAAACTGTTTTTT CASSLAPSINEKLFF
TRBJ1-1 - 15 TRBV6-2/TRBV6-3 TRBD1 TGTGCCAGCAGATCCTACAGGGGTTATAACACTGAAGCTTTCTTT CASRSYRGYNTEAFF
TRBJ2-1 many 16 TRBV7-8 TRBD2 TGTGCCAGCAGCGCCGGGGGGGCTAGCTCCTACAATGAGCAGTTCTTC CASSAGGASSYNEQFF
TRBJ1-3 - 15 TRBV20-1 - TGCAGTGCCCAACAAGATTCCAATCCAGGAAACACCATATATTTT CSAQQDSNPGNTIYF
TRBJ2-3 - 17 TRBV3-1 - TGTGCCAGCAGCCCTCCGCGTATGGGCCTCCGCACAGATACGCAGTATTTT CASSPPRMGLRTDTQYF
TRBJ1-1 - 16 TRBV28 - TGTTCAAGCAGTACCCCCTACAGGAAGGCGAACACTGAAGCTTTCTTT CSSSTPYRKANTEAFF
TRBJ2-5 - 13 TRBV27 TRBD1 TGTGCACGCAGTATCGACAGGGGCGAGACCCATTACTTC CARSIDRGETHYF
TRBJ2-5 few 16 TRBV6-1 - TGTGCCAGCAGTGAACGATCCACCTTGGCGGCAGAGACCCAGTACTTC CASSERSTLAAETQYF
TRBJ2-6 - 16 TRBV25-1 - TGTGCCAGCAGTGAACCCAGTTCGGCTGGGGCCAACGTCCTGACTTTC CASSEPSSAGANVLTF
TRBJ2-7 - 13 TRBV7-9 - TGTGCCAGCAGCGAAAAGGGACCCTCCGAGCAGTACTTC CASSEKGPSEQYF
TRBJ2-4 many 18 TRBV7-9 TRBD1 TGTGCCAGCAGCTGGGGACAGGGGGCGTATCTAGCCAAAAACATTCAGTACTTC CASSWGQGAYLAKNIQYF
TRBJ1-6 many 16 TRBV7-2 - TGTGCCAGCAGCTCAGCGATCGGACAGATGAATTCACCCCTCCACTTT CASSSAIGQMNSPLHF
TRBJ2-2 - 17 TRBV7-3 - TGTGCCAGCCGCAGCTCAGACTCGAGCGCGAACACCGGGGAGCTGTTTTTT CASRSSDSSANTGELFF
TRBJ1-6 - 15 TRBV7-9 - TGTGCCAGCAGCTTAGATGGCTCCTATAATTCACCCCTCCACTTT CASSLDGSYNSPLHF
TRBJ2-7 - 14 TRBV6-6 - TGTGCCAGCAGTGACTGCGGGGATCTCTACGAGCAGTACTTC CASSDCGDLYEQYF
TRBJ2-7 - 19 TRBV12-3/TRBV12-4 - TGTGCCAGCAGTAACGCCGCAGGGGGGGATGCCTCCGTCCTAGGGGAGCAGTACTTC CASSNAAGGDASVLGEQYF